This T cell receptor (beta chain) was obtained from a study of blood T cell repertoires in COVID-19. As for the study in general: T cells, B-cell-depleted T cells, or PBMCs supplied cDNA or gDNA.

In germline, CDR1 is MNHEY, CDR2 SMNVEV (reference sequence). The CDR3 is made up of 16 amino acids. The V segment lost 6 bases and the J segment 2 bases; nucleotides outside the gene matches: 5. Source study methods: For nucleated cells, counts were estimated from reference gene primer amplification. The method was immunoSEQ multiplex PCR; TCRdb's version includes in-frame clones alone and lacks a portion of them. From that table come the V and J calls and clone size; the DNA was used to work out D and trimming. This table holds fewer than 150,000 clones, almost 85% found once. What was sequenced was peripheral blood. This receptor was identified in a human donor in a cohort sampled during active COVID-19. The chain couples TRBV27 to TRBJ2-3; TRBD2 matches 13 bases. The CDR3 loop reads CASSSGTSGDTDTQYF. CDR3 sequence (DNA): TGTGCCAGCAGCTCCGGGACTAGCGGGGACACAGATACGCAGTATTTT.